The 18 T cell receptor beta chains in this list originate from one sample, sequenced in a study of shared clonotypes between healthy human individuals. The protocol was immunoSEQ multiplex PCR, while the TCRdb copy is restricted to in-frame clones and leaves out a portion. The table records over a million clones, 95% to 97% of them present only once. Sequenced input: naive CD4+ T cells sorted from blood. Subset meaning: CD45RA+ positively selected. The receptors derive from a young man in good health.

This sequence joins TRBV6-5 and TRBJ1-3; the match to TRBD1 covers 7 bases. This CDR3 is 14 amino acids long. The V gene's germline CDR1 is MNHEY and CDR2 SVGAGI. The V and J ends lost 6 bases and 4 bases, in that order; junction bases with no gene match: 6. Here the CDR3 DNA reads TGTGCCAGCAGGAGTAACAGGGGCGGAAACACCATATATTTT. Translating it yields CASRSNRGGNTIYF.

V is TRBV9 and J is TRBJ2-2, with D unresolved. Trimming cost V 0 bases and J 0 bases, with 9 bases left between them. CDR1 is SGDLS, CDR2 YYNGEE, per germline. The CDR3 contains 16 residues. CDR3 region: CASSVGPQPNTGELFF. CDR3 DNA: TGTGCCAGCAGCGTAGGCCCACAACCGAACACCGGGGAGCTGTTTTTT.

This clone was seen once. V and J are TRBV19 and TRBJ1-2; D perhaps matches TRBD1 (6 bases). This CDR3 has 15 amino acids. The V end was cut by 3 bases, the J end by 4 bases, with 15 bases between. The germline CDR1 and CDR2 sequences are LNHDA and SQIVND (reference sequence). The CDR3 sequence is CASSMIGRGGYGYTF. In DNA form, the CDR3 reads TGTGCCAGTAGTATGATCGGCAGGGGAGGCTATGGCTACACCTTC.

This rearrangement joins TRBV18 to TRBJ2-7; D is perhaps TRBD1 or TRBD2 (5 bases each). The V end was cut by 0 bases, the J end by 4 bases, with 13 bases between. Germline V gene lookup returns CDR1 KGHSH and CDR2 LQKENI. The CDR3 has 15 residues. The CDR3: CASSPPSGAAYEQYF. The DNA for the CDR3 is TGTGCCAGCTCACCACCGTCCGGGGCGGCTTACGAGCAGTACTTC.

The rearrangement uses TRBV25-1 and TRBJ1-1; D remains ambiguous. The V gene lost 3 bases and the J gene lost 10 bases, with 12 bases spanning the gap. CDR3 length equals 12 residues. Germline CDR1 is MGHDK and CDR2 is SYGVNS. The CDR3 DNA reads TGTGCCAGCAGTGAGGCCCTGGGGTCAGCTTTCTTT. The encoded protein is CASSEALGSAFF.

This rearrangement joins TRBV5-4 to TRBJ2-7; D is undetermined. Germline assignment: CDR1 SGHNT and CDR2 YYREEE (reference sequence). V lost 4 bases and J lost 8, with 10 bases in between. This CDR3 spans 11 amino acids. Here the CDR3 DNA reads TGTGCCAGCAGCCAGTACCCGCAGCAGTACTTC. Translating it yields CASSQYPQQYF. Looking up the rest from reference TRBV5-4 and TRBJ2-7 gives the full variable domain: ETGVTQSPTHLIKTRGQQVTLRCSSQSGHNTVSWYQQALGQGPQFIFQYYREEENGRGNFPPRFSGLQFPNYSSELNVNALELDDSALYLCASSQYPQQYFGPGTRLTVT.

This rearrangement joins TRBV6-4 to TRBJ2-1, with 13 bases fitting TRBD2. V shed 3 bases and J 9 bases; nucleotides not matched to a gene: 8. This CDR3 comprises 16 residues. Germline lookup yields CDR1 MRHNA and CDR2 SNTAGT. CDR3 nucleotides: TGTGCCAGCAGTGAGGAGGGACTAGCGGGGTGGGGTGAGCAGTTCTTC. Residues: CASSEEGLAGWGEQFF.

A single count supports this clone. V and J are TRBV9 and TRBJ1-1; D is possibly TRBD1 (5 bases). Trimming shortened V by 4 bases and J by 5 bases, and 15 bases separated the two germline ends. Germline V gives CDR1 SGDLS, CDR2 YYNGEE. The CDR3 has 14 residues. As DNA, the CDR3 is TGTGCCAGCAGCTCACTGTTGGGGGAGACTGAAGCTTTCTTT. It translates to CASSSLLGETEAFF.

This clone was recorded only once. Different DNA sequences within this sample yield the same CDR3. The chain combines TRBV28 with TRBJ1-2; D gene uncertain. The length of the CDR3 is 12 residues. Germline values: CDR1 MDHEN, CDR2 SYDVKM. V was clipped by 2 bases and J by 8 bases, with 9 bases between them. The CDR3 sequence is CASSLAGGGYTF. Written as DNA, the CDR3 is TGTGCCAGCAGTTTAGCAGGAGGCGGCTACACCTTC.

The J gene is TRBJ2-1, the V gene TRBV15; 9 bases are a match to TRBD2. The germline CDR1 and CDR2 sequences are LNHNV and YYDKDF (reference sequence). This CDR3 contains 15 residues. Trimming removed 1 base from V and 10 bases from J; junction bases left unmatched: 8. The CDR3 DNA sequence: TGTGCCACCAGCAGAGTGGTTAGCGGGGGCTCCGAGCAGTTCTTC. Translated, it gives CATSRVVSGGSEQFF.

J is TRBJ2-3 and V is TRBV29-1; the D call may be TRBD1 or TRBD2 (5 bases each). Trimming stripped 3 bases from V and 4 bases from J, with 11 bases between. The length of the CDR3 is 13 residues. Germline CDR1 reads SQVTM; CDR2 reads ANQGSEA. CDR3 in DNA: TGCAGCGTTGAGGTCCGAGGGGCAGATACGCAGTATTTT. The encoded protein is CSVEVRGADTQYF.

V is TRBV19 and J is TRBJ1-2; 9 bases line up with TRBD1. Germline lookup yields CDR1 LNHDA and CDR2 SQIVND (reference sequence). The CDR3 spans 15 residues. J was trimmed by 3 bases and V by 4 bases; bases with no gene match: 6. The CDR3 reads CASSNGQGWDYGYTF. CDR3 DNA: TGTGCCAGTAGTAACGGACAGGGGTGGGACTATGGCTACACCTTC.

The chain carries TRBV28 and TRBJ1-4; TRBD1 aligns across 8 bases. The CDR3 covers 18 residues. With 3 bases clipped from V and 1 base from J, the junction kept 10 bases outside the gene matches. In germline, CDR1 is MDHEN, CDR2 SYDVKM. CDR3 residues: CASSLRGDRSLTNEKLFF. The CDR3 bases are TGTGCCAGCAGTTTGAGGGGGGACAGGAGCTTAACTAATGAAAAACTGTTTTTT.

The chain uses TRBV10-3 and TRBJ2-1; 9 bases are a match to TRBD1. The junction had 13 bases not matched to a gene; V was cut back by 4 bases and J by 12 bases. The germline V gene has CDR1 ENHRY and CDR2 SYGVKD. The CDR3 covers 15 residues. CDR3 sequence (DNA): TGTGCCATCAGTGGCAGTAACAGGGGGCTAAACAGGCAGTTCTTC. As protein: CAISGSNRGLNRQFF.

V usage is TRBV7-6 and J usage is TRBJ2-2, with D possibly being TRBD1 (5 bases). CDR3 length equals 16 residues. Trimming removed 1 base at V and 2 bases at J, with 11 bases between. Germline assignment: CDR1 SGHVS and CDR2 FNYEAQ. This CDR3 is CASSLGRRGNTGELFF. The CDR3, as DNA: TGTGCCAGCAGCTTAGGTCGTAGGGGAAACACCGGGGAGCTGTTTTTT.

The genes are TRBV5-1 and TRBJ2-5; D gene ambiguous. CDR1 SGHRS and CDR2 YFSETQ come from the germline V gene. V was trimmed by 4 bases and J by 5 bases, leaving 9 bases between them. This CDR3 spans 12 amino acids. CDR3 sequence reads: CASSLTPETQYF. The DNA of the CDR3 is TGCGCCAGCAGCCTCACCCCCGAGACCCAGTACTTC.

The chain is built from TRBV19 and TRBJ1-4; D may be TRBD1 (6 bases). V dropped 5 bases and J dropped 8 bases, with 12 bases sitting between them. Germline V gene sequence: CDR1 LNHDA, CDR2 SQIVND (reference sequence). The CDR3 length is 13 residues. In DNA, the CDR3 is TGTGCCAGTAGTCGACTTGGGACAGAAAAACTGTTTTTT. Translating gives CASSRLGTEKLFF.

This chain joins TRBV2 and TRBJ2-1, with 7 bases fitting TRBD2. The junction had 15 bases not matched to a gene; V was cut back by 2 bases and J by 5 bases. There are 18 residues in the CDR3. Germline CDR1 SNHLY, CDR2 FYNNEI. The DNA for the CDR3 is TGTGCCAGCAGTGAATTGGTTAGCGGGCCAATCCCCCACAATGAGCAGTTCTTC. The encoded protein is CASSELVSGPIPHNEQFF. Based on the CDR3 plus reference TRBV2 and TRBJ2-1, the full variable domain is EPEVTQTPSHQVTQMGQEVILRCVPISNHLYFYWYRQILGQKVEFLVSFYNNEISEKSEIFDDQFSVERPDGSNFTLKIRSTKLEDSAMYFCASSELVSGPIPHNEQFFGPGTRLTVL.